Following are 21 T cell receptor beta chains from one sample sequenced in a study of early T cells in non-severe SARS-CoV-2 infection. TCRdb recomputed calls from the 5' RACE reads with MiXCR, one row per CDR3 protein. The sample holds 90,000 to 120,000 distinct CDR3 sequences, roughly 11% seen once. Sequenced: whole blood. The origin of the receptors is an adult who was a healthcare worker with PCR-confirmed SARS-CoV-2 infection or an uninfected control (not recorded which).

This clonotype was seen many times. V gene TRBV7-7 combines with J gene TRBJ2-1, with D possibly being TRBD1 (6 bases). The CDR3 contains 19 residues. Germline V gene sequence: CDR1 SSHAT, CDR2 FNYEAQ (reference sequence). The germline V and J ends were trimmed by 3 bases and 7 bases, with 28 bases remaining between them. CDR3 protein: CASSFPTRTVFHLGNEQFF. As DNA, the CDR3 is TGTGCCAGCAGCTTTCCCACACGGACAGTGTTCCACCTTGGGAATGAGCAGTTCTTC.

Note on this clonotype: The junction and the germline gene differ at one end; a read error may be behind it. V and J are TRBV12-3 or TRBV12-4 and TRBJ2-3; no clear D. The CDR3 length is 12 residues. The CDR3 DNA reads TGTGCCAGCATTTTAGCAGTTGATACGCAGTATTTT. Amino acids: CASILAVDTQYF.

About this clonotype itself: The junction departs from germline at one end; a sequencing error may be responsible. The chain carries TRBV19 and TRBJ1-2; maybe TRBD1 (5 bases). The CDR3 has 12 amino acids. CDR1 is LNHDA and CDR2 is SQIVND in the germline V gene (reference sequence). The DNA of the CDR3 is TGTGCCAGTAGCATAGACAGACTGGGCTACACCTTC. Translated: CASSIDRLGYTF.

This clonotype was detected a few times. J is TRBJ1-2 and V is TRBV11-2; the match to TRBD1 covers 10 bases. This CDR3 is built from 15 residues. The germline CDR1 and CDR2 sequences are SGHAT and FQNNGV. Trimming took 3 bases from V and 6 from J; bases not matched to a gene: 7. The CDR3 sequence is CASSLGRGTGDGYTF. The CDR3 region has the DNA TGTGCCAGCAGCTTGGGACGCGGGACAGGGGATGGCTACACCTTC. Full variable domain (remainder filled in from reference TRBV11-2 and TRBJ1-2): EAGVAQSPRYKIIEKRQSVAFWCNPISGHATLYWYQQILGQGPKLLIQFQNNGVVDDSQLPKDRFSAERLKGVDSTLKIQPAKLEDSAVYLCASSLGRGTGDGYTFGSGTRLTVV.

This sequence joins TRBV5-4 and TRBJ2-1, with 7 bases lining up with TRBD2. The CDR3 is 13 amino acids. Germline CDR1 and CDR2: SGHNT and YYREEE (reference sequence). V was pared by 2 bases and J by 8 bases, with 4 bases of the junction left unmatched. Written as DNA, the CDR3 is TGTGCCAGCAGCTTCGTGGCGGGAGATGAGCAGTTCTTC. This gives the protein CASSFVAGDEQFF.

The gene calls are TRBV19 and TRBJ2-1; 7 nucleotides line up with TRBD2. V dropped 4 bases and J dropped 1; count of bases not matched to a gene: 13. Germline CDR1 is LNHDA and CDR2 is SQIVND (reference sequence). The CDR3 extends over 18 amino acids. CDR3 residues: CASSTHGGGGPSYNEQFF. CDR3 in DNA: TGTGCCAGTAGTACCCATGGGGGGGGAGGGCCATCCTACAATGAGCAGTTCTTC.

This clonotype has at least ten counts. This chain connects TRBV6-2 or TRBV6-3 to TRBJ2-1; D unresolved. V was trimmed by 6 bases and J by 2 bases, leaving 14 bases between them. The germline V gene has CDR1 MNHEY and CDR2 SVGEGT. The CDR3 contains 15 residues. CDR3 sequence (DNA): TGTGCCAGCAGCCCGAAGCGAGCGACCTACAATGAGCAGTTCTTC. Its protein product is CASSPKRATYNEQFF.

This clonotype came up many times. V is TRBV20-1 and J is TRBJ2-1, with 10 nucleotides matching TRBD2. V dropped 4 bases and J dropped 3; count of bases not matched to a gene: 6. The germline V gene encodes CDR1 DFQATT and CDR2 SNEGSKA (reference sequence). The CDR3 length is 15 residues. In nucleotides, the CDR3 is TGCAGTGCTAACCCCGCTAGCGGGAGCTACAATGAGCAGTTCTTC. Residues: CSANPASGSYNEQFF.

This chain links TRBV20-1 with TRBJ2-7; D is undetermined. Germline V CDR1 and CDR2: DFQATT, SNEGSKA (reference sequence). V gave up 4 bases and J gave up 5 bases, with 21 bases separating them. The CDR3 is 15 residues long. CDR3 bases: TGCAGTGCTACTAACCGCCTACGTACATGGAACGAGCAGTACTTC. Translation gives CSATNRLRTWNEQYF.

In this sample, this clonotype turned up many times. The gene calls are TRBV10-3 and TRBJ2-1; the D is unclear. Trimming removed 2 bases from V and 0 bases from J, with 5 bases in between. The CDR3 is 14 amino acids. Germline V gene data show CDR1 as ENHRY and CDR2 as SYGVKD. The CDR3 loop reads CAISEPSSYNEQFF. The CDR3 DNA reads TGTGCCATCAGTGAGCCCTCCTCCTACAATGAGCAGTTCTTC.

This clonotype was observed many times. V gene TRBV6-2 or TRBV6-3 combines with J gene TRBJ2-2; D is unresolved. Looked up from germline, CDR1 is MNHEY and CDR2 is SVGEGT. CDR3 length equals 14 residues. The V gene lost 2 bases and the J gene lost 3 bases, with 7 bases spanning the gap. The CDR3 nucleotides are TGTGCCAGCAGTTACGGCCAGTACACCGGGGAGCTGTTTTTT. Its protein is CASSYGQYTGELFF.

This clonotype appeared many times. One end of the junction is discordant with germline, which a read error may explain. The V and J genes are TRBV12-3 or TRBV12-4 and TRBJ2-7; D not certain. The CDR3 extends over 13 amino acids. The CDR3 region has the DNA TGTGCCAGCAGCCCTCGTAGGGCCTACGGGCAGTACTTC. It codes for CASSPRRAYGQYF.

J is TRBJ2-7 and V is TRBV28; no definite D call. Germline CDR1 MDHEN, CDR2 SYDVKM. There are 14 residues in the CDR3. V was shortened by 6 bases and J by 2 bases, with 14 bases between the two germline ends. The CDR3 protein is CASSLPQLAYEQYF. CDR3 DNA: TGTGCCAGCAGCTTGCCCCAGTTGGCCTACGAGCAGTACTTC.

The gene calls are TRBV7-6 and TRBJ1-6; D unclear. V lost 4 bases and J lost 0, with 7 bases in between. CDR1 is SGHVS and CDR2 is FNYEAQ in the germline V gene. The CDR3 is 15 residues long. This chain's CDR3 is CASSSGSSYNSPLHF. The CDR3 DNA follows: TGTGCCAGCAGCTCAGGAAGCTCCTATAATTCACCCCTCCACTTT.

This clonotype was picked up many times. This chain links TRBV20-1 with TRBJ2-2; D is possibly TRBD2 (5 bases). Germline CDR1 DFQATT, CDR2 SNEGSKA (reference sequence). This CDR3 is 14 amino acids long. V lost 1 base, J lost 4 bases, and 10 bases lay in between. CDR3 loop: CSARVGSGTGELFF. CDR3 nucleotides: TGCAGTGCTAGAGTGGGAAGCGGCACCGGGGAGCTGTTTTTT.

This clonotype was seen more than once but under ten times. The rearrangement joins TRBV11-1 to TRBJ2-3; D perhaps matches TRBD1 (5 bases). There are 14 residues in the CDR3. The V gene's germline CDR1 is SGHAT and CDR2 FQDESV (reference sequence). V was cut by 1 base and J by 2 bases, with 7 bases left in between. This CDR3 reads CASSLDRTTDTQYF. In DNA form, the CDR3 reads TGTGCCAGCAGCTTAGACAGGACCACAGATACGCAGTATTTT.

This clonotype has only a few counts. CDR3 amino acids: CASSSTGVGDRTDTQYF. CDR3 in DNA: TGTGCCAGCAGTTCGACAGGGGTTGGAGACCGCACAGATACGCAGTATTTT. This chain links TRBV28 with TRBJ2-3, with 8 positions matching TRBD1. Germline CDR1 reads MDHEN; CDR2 reads SYDVKM. Germline trimming cut 4 bases from V and 1 base from J; bases unmatched to any gene: 10. The CDR3 has 17 residues.

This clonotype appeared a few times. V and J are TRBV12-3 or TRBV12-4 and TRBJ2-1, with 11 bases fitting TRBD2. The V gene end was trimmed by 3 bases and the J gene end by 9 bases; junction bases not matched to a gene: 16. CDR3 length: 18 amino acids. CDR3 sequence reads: CASSFPRVPTSGSGEQFF. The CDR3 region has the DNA TGTGCCAGCAGTTTTCCGAGGGTTCCTACTAGCGGGAGTGGTGAGCAGTTCTTC.

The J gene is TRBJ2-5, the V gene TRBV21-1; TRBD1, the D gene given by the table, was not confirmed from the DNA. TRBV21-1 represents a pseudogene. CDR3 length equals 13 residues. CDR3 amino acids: CASTNWQGRTQYF. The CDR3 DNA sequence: TGTGCCAGTACCAACTGGCAGGGGAGGACCCAGTACTTC.

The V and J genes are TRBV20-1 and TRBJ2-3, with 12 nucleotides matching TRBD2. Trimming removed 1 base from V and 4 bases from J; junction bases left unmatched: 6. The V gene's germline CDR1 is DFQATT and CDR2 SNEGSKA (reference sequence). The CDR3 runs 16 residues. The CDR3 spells CSARARLAGVADTQYF. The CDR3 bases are TGCAGTGCTAGAGCCCGACTAGCGGGAGTGGCAGATACGCAGTATTTT.

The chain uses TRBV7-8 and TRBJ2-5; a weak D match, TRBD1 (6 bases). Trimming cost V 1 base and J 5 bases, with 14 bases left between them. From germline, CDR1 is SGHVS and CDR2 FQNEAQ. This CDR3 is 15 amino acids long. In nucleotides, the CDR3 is TGTGCCAGCAGCTTAGTCATACAGGGTGCGGAGACCCAGTACTTC. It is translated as CASSLVIQGAETQYF.